This TCR beta chain was observed in a study of control samples from healthy donors and cancer patients. CDR1 KGHSH and CDR2 LQKENI come from the germline V gene. This CDR3 is built from 15 residues. J gave up 0 bases and V 4 bases, and 0 bases lay outside the gene matches. Data came from immunoSEQ multiplex PCR; TCRdb stores just in-frame clones and leaves some out. The sample holds tens of thousands of clones, 80% to 90% seen once. Sequencing used PBMCs. This receptor was identified in a woman aged 60-75 years with lung cancer. J is TRBJ2-3 and V is TRBV18; 11 positions agree with TRBD2. The CDR3 loop is CASSRTSGSTDTQYF. The CDR3 nucleotides are TGTGCCAGCTCACGGACTAGCGGGAGCACAGATACGCAGTATTTT.